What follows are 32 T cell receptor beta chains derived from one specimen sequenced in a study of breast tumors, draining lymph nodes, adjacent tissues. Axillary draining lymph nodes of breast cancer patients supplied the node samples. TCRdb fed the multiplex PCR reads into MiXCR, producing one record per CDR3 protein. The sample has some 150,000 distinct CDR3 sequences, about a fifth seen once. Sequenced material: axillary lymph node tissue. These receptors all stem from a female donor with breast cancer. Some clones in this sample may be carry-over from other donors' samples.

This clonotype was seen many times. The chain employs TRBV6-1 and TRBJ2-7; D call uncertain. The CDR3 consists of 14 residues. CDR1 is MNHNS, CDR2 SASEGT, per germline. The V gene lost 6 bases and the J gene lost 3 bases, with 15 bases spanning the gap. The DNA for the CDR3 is TGTGCCAGCAGCTCAGTCAGAAGTTACTACGAGCAGTACTTC. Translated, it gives CASSSVRSYYEQYF.

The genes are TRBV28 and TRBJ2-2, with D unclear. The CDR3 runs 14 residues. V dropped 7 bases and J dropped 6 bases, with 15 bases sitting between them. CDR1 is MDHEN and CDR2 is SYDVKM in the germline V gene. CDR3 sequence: CASNRTGYPGELFF. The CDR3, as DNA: TGTGCCAGCAACCGGACCGGCTACCCCGGGGAGCTGTTTTTT.

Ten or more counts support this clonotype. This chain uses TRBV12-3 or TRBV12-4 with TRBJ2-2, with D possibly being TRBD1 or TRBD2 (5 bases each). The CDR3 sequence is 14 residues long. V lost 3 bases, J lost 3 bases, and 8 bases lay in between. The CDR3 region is CASSLGVYTGELFF. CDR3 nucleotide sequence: TGTGCCAGCAGTTTGGGGGTGTACACCGGGGAGCTGTTTTTT.

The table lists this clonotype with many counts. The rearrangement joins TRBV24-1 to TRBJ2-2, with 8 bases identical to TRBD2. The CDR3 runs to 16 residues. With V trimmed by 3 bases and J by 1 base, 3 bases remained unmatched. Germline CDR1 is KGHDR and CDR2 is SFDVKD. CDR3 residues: CATSDRAGENTGELFF. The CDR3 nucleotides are TGTGCCACCAGTGATCGAGCGGGAGAGAACACCGGGGAGCTGTTTTTT.

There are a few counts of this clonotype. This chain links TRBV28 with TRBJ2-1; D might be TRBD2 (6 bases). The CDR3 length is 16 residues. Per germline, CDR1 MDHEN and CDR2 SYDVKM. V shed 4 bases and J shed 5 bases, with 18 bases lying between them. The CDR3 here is CASSSLGLAENNEQFF. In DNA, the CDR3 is TGTGCCAGCAGTTCCCTGGGATTAGCGGAGAACAATGAGCAGTTCTTC.

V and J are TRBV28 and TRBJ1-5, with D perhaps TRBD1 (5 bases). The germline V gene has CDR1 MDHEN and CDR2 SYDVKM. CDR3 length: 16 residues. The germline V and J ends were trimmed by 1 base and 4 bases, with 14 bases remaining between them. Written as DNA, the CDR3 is TGTGCCAGCAGTTTATTGCGCAGGGTCGGAAATCAGCCCCAGCATTTT. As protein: CASSLLRRVGNQPQHF.

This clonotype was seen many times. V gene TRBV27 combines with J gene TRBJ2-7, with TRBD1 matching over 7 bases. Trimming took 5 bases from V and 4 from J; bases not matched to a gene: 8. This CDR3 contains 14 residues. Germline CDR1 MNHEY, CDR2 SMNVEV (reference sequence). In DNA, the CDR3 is TGTGCCAGCAGTCAACCGGGACAGTCGTACGAGCAGTACTTC. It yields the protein CASSQPGQSYEQYF.

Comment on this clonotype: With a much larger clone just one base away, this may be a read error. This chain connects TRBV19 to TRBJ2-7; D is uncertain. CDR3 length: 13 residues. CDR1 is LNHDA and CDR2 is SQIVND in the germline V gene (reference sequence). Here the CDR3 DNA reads TGTGCCGGTAGTATCCTTAAGGGCTACGAGCAGTACTTC. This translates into CAGSILKGYEQYF.

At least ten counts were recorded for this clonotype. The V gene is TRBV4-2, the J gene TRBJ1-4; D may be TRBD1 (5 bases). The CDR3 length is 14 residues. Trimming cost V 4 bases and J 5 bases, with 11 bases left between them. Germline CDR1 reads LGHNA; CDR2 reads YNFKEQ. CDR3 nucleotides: TGTGCCAGCAGCCGCGGGGACCCAAATGAAAAACTGTTTTTT. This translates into CASSRGDPNEKLFF.

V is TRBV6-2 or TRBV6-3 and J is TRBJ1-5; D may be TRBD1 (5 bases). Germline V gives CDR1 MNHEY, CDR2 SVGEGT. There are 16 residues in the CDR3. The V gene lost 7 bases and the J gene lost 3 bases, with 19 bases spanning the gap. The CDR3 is CASTGGSMALNQPQHF. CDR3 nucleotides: TGTGCCAGCACCGGGGGGAGCATGGCCCTCAATCAGCCCCAGCATTTT.

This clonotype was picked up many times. The CDR3 is CASSPGTLTAHEQYF. DNA for the CDR3: TGCGCCAGCAGTCCCGGGACCCTTACGGCTCACGAGCAGTACTTC. V gene TRBV10-1 combines with J gene TRBJ2-7; the D gene could be TRBD1 or TRBD2 (5 bases each). This CDR3 region has 15 residues. CDR1 WNHNN and CDR2 SYGVQD come from the germline V gene (reference sequence). Trimming cost V 5 bases and J 5 bases, with 19 bases left between them.

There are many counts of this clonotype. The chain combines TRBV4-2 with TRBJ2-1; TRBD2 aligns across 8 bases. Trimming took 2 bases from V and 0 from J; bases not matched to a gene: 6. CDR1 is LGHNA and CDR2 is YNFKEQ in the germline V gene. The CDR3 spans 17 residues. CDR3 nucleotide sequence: TGTGCCAGCAGCCAACTCTCGAGCGGGAGCTCCTACAATGAGCAGTTCTTC. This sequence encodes CASSQLSSGSSYNEQFF.

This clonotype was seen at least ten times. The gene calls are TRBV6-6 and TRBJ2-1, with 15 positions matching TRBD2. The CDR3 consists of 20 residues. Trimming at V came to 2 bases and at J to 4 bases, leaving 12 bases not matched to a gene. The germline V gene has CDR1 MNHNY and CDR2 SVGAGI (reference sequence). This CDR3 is CASSYPQGTSGRNLYNEQFF. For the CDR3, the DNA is TGTGCCAGCAGTTACCCCCAAGGGACTAGCGGGAGGAACCTTTACAATGAGCAGTTCTTC.

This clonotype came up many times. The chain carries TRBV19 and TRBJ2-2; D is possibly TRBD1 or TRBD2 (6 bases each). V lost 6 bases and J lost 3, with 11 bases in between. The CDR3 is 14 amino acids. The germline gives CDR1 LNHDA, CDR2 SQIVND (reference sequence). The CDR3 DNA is TGTGCCAGTAGGAGGAGGGGGGACACCGGGGAGCTGTTTTTT. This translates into CASRRRGDTGELFF.

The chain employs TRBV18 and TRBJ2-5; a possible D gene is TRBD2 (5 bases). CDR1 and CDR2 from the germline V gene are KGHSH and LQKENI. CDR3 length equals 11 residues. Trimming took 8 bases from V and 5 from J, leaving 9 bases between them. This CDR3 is CASARGETQYF. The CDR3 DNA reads TGTGCCAGCGCCCGCGGGGAGACCCAGTACTTC.

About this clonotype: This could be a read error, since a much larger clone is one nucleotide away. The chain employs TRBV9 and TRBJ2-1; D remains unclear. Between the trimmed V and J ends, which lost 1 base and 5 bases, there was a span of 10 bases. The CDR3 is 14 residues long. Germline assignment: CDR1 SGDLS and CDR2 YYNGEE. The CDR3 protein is CASSVTGTHNEQFF. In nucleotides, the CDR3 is TGTGCCAGCAGCGTAACTGGCACCCACAATGAGCAGTTCTTC.

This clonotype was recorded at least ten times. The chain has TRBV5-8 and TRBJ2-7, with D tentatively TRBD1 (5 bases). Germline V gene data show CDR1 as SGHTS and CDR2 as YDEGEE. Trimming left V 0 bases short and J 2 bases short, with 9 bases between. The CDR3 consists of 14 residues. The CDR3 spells CASSLEKGPYEQYF. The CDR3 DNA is TGTGCCAGCAGCTTGGAAAAGGGGCCCTACGAGCAGTACTTC.

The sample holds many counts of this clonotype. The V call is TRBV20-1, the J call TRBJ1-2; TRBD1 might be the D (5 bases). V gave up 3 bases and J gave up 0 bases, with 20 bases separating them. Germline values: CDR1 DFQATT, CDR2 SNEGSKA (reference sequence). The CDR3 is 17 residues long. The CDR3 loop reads CSASSVAGDQANYGYTF. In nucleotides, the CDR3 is TGCAGTGCTAGTTCGGTAGCGGGGGATCAAGCTAACTATGGCTACACCTTC.

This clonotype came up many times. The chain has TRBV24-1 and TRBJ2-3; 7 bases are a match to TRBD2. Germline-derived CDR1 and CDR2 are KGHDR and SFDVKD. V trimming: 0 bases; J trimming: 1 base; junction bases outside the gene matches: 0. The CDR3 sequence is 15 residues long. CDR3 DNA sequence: TGTGCCACCAGTGATTTGCTAGCGGGCACAGATACGCAGTATTTT. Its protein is CATSDLLAGTDTQYF.

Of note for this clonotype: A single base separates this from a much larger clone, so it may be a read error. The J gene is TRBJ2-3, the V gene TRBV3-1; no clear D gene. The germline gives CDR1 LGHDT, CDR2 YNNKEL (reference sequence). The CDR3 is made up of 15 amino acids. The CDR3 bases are TGTGCCAGCGGCCAAGATGTCCTCAGCACAGATACGCAGTATTTT. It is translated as CASGQDVLSTDTQYF.

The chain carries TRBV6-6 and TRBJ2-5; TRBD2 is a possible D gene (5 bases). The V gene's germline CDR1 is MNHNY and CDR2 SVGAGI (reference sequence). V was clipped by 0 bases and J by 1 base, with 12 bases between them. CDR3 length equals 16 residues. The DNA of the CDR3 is TGTGCCAGCAGTTACTCGAGAGGGCCTATCCAAGAGACCCAGTACTTC. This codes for CASSYSRGPIQETQYF.

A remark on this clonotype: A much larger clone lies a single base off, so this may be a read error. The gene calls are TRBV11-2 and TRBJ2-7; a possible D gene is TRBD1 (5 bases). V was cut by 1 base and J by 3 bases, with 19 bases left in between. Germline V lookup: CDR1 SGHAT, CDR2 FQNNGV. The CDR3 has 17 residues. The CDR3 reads CASSLGSGLSGLYEQYF. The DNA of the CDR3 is TGTGCCAGCAGCTTAGGCTCAGGGTTATCTGGGCTCTACGAGCAGTACTTC. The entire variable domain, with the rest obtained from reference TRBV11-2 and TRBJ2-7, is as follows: EAGVAQSPRYKIIEKRQSVAFWCNPISGHATLYWYQQILGQGPKLLIQFQNNGVVDDSQLPKDRFSAERLKGVDSTLKIQPAKLEDSAVYLCASSLGSGLSGLYEQYFGPGTRLTVT.

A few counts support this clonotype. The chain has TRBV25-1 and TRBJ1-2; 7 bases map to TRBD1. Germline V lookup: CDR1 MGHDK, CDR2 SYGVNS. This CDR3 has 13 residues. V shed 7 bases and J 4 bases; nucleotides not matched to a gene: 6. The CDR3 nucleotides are TGTGCCAGCACCCGGGACAGCGCCTATGGCTACACCTTC. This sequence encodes CASTRDSAYGYTF.

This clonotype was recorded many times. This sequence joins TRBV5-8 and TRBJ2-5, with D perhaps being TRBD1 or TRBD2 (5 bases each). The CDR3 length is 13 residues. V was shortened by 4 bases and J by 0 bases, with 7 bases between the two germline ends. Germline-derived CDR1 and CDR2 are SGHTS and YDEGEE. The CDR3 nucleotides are TGTGCCAGCAGCCGGGGACACCAAGAGACCCAGTACTTC. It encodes CASSRGHQETQYF.

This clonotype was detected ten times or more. CDR3 bases: TGTGCCAGCAGTTACTCGGGGGCGTACAATGAGCAGTTCTTC. It is translated as CASSYSGAYNEQFF. V gene TRBV6-6 combines with J gene TRBJ2-1; perhaps TRBD1 as D (6 bases). CDR1 and CDR2 from the germline V gene are MNHNY and SVGAGI (reference sequence). CDR3 length: 14 amino acids. Deletions cut 0 bases from V and 4 bases from J, with 7 bases between.

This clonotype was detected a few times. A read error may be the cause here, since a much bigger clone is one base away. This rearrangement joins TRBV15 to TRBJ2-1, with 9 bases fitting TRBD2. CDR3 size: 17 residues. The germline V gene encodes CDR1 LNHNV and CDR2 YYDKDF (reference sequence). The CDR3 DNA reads TGTGCCACCAGAGCTTCCGGCGGGAGGGGCCCATACAATGAGCAGCTCTTC. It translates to CATRASGGRGPYNEQLF.

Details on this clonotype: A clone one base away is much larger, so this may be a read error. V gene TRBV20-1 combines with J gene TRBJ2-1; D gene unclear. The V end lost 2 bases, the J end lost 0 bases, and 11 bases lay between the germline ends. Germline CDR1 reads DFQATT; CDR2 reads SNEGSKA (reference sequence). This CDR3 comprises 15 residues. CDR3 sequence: CSARKSARSYNEQFF. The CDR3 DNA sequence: TGCAGTGCTAGAAAAAGCGCTCGCTCCTACAATGAGCAGTTCTTC.

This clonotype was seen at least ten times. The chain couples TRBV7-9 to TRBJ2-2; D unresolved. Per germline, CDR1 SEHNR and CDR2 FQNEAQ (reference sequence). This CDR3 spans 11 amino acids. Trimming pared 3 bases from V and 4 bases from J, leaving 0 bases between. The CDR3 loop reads CASSFTGELFF. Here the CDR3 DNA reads TGTGCCAGCAGCTTCACCGGGGAGCTGTTTTTT.

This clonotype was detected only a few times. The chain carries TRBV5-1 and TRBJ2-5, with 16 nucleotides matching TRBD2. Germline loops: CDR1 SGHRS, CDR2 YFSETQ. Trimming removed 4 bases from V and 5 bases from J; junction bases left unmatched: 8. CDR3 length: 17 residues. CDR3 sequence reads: CASSLGTSGRGLETQYF. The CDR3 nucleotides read TGCGCCAGCAGCCTCGGGACTAGCGGGAGGGGGCTGGAGACCCAGTACTTC.

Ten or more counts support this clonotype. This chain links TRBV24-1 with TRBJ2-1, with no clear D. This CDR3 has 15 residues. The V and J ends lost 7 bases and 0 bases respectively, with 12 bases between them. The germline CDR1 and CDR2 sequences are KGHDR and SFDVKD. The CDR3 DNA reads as TGTGCCACCAGCAATGAGTTGAGCTCCTACAATGAGCAGTTCTTC. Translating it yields CATSNELSSYNEQFF.

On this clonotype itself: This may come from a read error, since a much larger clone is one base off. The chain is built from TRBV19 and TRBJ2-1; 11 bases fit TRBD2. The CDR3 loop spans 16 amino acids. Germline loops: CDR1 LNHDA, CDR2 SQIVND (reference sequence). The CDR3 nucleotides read TGTGCCAGTAGTCCATCCGGGACTAGCGGTGACAATGACCAGTTCTTC. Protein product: CASSPSGTSGDNDQFF.

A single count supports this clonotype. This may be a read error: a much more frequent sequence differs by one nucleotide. CDR3 region: CASSLRGPSFVGFTGELLF. The CDR3 DNA reads TGTGCCAGCAGCCTCAGGGGGCCATCTTTTGTGGGCTTCACCGGGGAGCTGCTTTTT. The V gene is TRBV6-5, the J gene TRBJ2-2, with TRBD1 matching 8 bases. Germline V gene data show CDR1 as MNHEY and CDR2 as SVGAGI. The CDR3 runs to 19 residues.